This entry lists 21 T cell receptor beta chains sequenced from one sample in a study of Graves' ophthalmopathy and Graves' hyperthyroidism. Amplifying from RNA transcripts, the study obtained TCR beta CDR3 regions. Second-round multiplex PCR followed a first-round RT-PCR using HTBI primers. From the multiplex PCR reads, TCRdb called clonotypes with MiXCR, one entry per CDR3 protein. The sample lists about 240,000 distinct CDR3 sequences; around 42% were seen once. The sample was peripheral blood. These receptors were taken from an adult man with Graves' ophthalmopathy.

This clonotype was seen at least ten times. The rearrangement joins TRBV20-1 to TRBJ2-5, with 7 bases matching TRBD1. Trimming cost V 5 bases and J 3 bases; bases outside gene matches: 6. The CDR3 sequence is 13 residues long. The V gene's germline CDR1 is DFQATT and CDR2 SNEGSKA (reference sequence). The CDR3 DNA follows: TGCAGTGCTCCCCGCGACAGGGAAGAGACCCAGTACTTC. This encodes CSAPRDREETQYF.

This clonotype was recorded once. CDR3 in DNA: TGTGCCAGCAGCTCCCCGGGACAGGGGATGGAGACCCAGTACTTC. As protein: CASSSPGQGMETQYF. The chain employs TRBV7-3 and TRBJ2-5, with 10 positions matching TRBD1. Germline CDR1 reads SGHTA; CDR2 reads FQGTGA. V shed 4 bases and J 5 bases; nucleotides not matched to a gene: 7. The CDR3 extends over 15 amino acids.

J is TRBJ2-7 and V is TRBV20-1; TRBD2 aligns across 7 bases. Looked up from germline, CDR1 is DFQATT and CDR2 is SNEGSKA (reference sequence). The CDR3 contains 14 residues. The V and J ends lost 6 bases and 1 base, in that order; junction bases with no gene match: 9. The CDR3 is CSALREGWSYEQYF. In nucleotides, the CDR3 is TGCAGTGCCCTCAGGGAGGGGTGGTCCTACGAGCAGTACTTC.

The chain carries TRBV12-3 or TRBV12-4 and TRBJ2-5; D is perhaps TRBD1 (8 bases). The CDR3 has 14 amino acids. Deletions cut 6 bases from V and 5 bases from J, with 16 bases between. The CDR3 protein is CASSPTGEGETQYF. The CDR3 nucleotides read TGTGCCAGCAGCCCGACAGGGGAGGGGGAGACCCAGTACTTC.

Remarks on this clonotype: This sequence may be a read error, since a much larger clone differs from it by one base. The rearrangement uses TRBV7-9 and TRBJ1-6; no definite D call. This CDR3 is 12 amino acids long. V was shortened by 0 bases and J by 13 bases, with 7 bases between the two germline ends. Germline V gives CDR1 SEHNR, CDR2 FQNEAQ (reference sequence). As DNA, the CDR3 is TGTGCCAGCAGCTTAGCTACGAAGCCCCTCCACTTT. Translating it yields CASSLATKPLHF.

This clonotype was observed a handful of times. Compared with germline, one end of the junction differs, possibly owing to a read error. This CDR3 is CASSPAGGVQKTQYF. The CDR3 nucleotides read TGTGCCAGCAGCCCAGCGGGAGGGGTCCAAAAGACCCAGTACTTC. The chain uses TRBV12-3 or TRBV12-4 and TRBJ2-5; 10 positions match TRBD2. This CDR3 spans 15 amino acids.

A word on this clonotype: At one of its ends the junction is not consistent with the germline gene, which may arise from a read error. The chain joins TRBV5-8 to TRBJ1-6; D is undetermined. Germline CDR1 and CDR2: SGHTS and YDEGEE. The CDR3 sequence is 15 residues long. In DNA, the CDR3 is TGCGCCAGCAGCCAAGGTGAAATACGGAACTCACCCCTCCACTTT. Protein: CASSQGEIRNSPLHF.

The gene calls are TRBV19 and TRBJ1-4; D not certain. Trimming removed 5 bases at V and 4 bases at J, with 11 bases between. The CDR3 runs 14 residues. Germline V gene lookup returns CDR1 LNHDA and CDR2 SQIVND (reference sequence). The CDR3 region is CASSPRPYNEKLFF. CDR3 in DNA: TGTGCCAGTAGTCCACGGCCTTATAATGAAAAACTGTTTTTT.

This clonotype was seen more than once but under ten times. J is TRBJ1-1 and V is TRBV18; D call uncertain. Germline assignment: CDR1 KGHSH and CDR2 LQKENI. The germline V and J ends were trimmed by 5 bases and 5 bases, with 9 bases remaining between them. CDR3 length equals 12 residues. CDR3 region: CASSKRETEAFF. The CDR3 bases are TGTGCCAGCTCAAAACGGGAAACTGAAGCTTTCTTT.

The chain joins TRBV7-9 to TRBJ2-7, with 7 bases lining up with TRBD1. Trimming took 8 bases from V and 3 from J; bases not matched to a gene: 7. CDR3 length equals 13 residues. The germline V gene has CDR1 SEHNR and CDR2 FQNEAQ (reference sequence). CDR3 residues: CASGTRTGYEQYF. CDR3 coding DNA: TGTGCCAGCGGCACACGGACAGGCTACGAGCAGTACTTC.

V usage is TRBV9 and J usage is TRBJ1-1; no firm D call. Germline-derived CDR1 and CDR2 are SGDLS and YYNGEE. This CDR3 contains 14 residues. Trimming stripped 0 bases from V and 6 bases from J, with 12 bases between. Here the CDR3 DNA reads TGTGCCAGCAGCGTAGGAGTTAAAATGGCTGAAGCTTTCTTT. It translates to CASSVGVKMAEAFF.

This clonotype has at least ten counts. CDR3 residues: CASSPQGSSNQPQHF. As DNA, the CDR3 is TGCGCCAGCAGTCCTCAGGGGTCCTCGAATCAGCCCCAGCATTTT. The J gene is TRBJ1-5, the V gene TRBV10-1, with D possibly being TRBD1 (6 bases). CDR3 length: 15 residues. Trimming removed 5 bases at V and 4 bases at J, with 15 bases between. CDR1 and CDR2 from the germline V gene are WNHNN and SYGVQD (reference sequence).

This clonotype was counted only a few times. The rearrangement links TRBV29-1 to TRBJ2-2, with 7 bases lining up with TRBD2. V lost 8 bases, J lost 0 bases, and 12 bases stayed unmatched. Germline-derived CDR1 and CDR2 are SQVTM and ANQGSEA. The CDR3 has 16 amino acids. The CDR3 loop is CSISGPQLANTGELFF. The DNA for the CDR3 is TGCAGCATTAGCGGGCCTCAACTCGCGAACACCGGGGAGCTGTTTTTT.

CDR3 in DNA: TGTGCCAGCAGTTTAGGGACAGGGGGCATAGAGACCCAGTACTTC. This sequence encodes CASSLGTGGIETQYF. The chain links TRBV27 to TRBJ2-5; TRBD1 matches 12 bases. Germline-derived CDR1 and CDR2 are MNHEY and SMNVEV (reference sequence). CDR3 size: 15 residues. V lost 2 bases, J lost 4 bases, and 2 bases stayed unmatched.

This clonotype was seen more than once but under ten times. The rearrangement joins TRBV7-2 to TRBJ1-2; D possibly corresponds to TRBD1 (6 bases). V was cut by 5 bases and J by 4 bases, with 14 bases left in between. The CDR3 loop spans 14 amino acids. Per germline, CDR1 SGHTA and CDR2 FQGNSA. The CDR3 here is CASSPTGHLYGYTF. CDR3 DNA sequence: TGTGCCAGCAGCCCAACGGGACACCTCTATGGCTACACCTTC. The variable domain in full, with the rest retrieved from reference TRBV7-2 and TRBJ1-2, is GAGVSQSPSNKVTEKGKDVELRCDPISGHTALYWYRQSLGQGLEFLIYFQGNSAPDKSGLPSDRFSAERTGGSVSTLTIQRTQQEDSAVYLCASSPTGHLYGYTFGSGTRLTVV.

V is TRBV29-1 and J is TRBJ1-3, with no clear D. Trimming removed 4 bases at V and 4 bases at J, with 11 bases between. This CDR3 spans 13 amino acids. Germline CDR1 is SQVTM and CDR2 is ANQGSEA. CDR3 residues: CSVVKVTGNTIYF. CDR3 bases: TGCAGCGTTGTTAAGGTTACCGGAAACACCATATATTTT.

Worth noting for this clonotype: One junction end disagrees with the germline gene, perhaps due to a read error. In DNA, the CDR3 is TGTGCCAGCAGTTACGGGTCCGCCTACGAGCAGTACTTC. Translated, it gives CASSYGSAYEQYF. The chain uses TRBV10-3 and TRBJ2-7; D gene uncertain. Germline V gene data show CDR1 as ENHRY and CDR2 as SYGVKD. This CDR3 region has 13 residues.

This clonotype was seen more than once but under ten times. One end of the junction does not line up with germline, which may come from a read error. The V call is TRBV7-9, the J call TRBJ2-5, with D tentatively TRBD2 (6 bases). From germline, CDR1 is SEHNR and CDR2 FQNEAQ (reference sequence). The CDR3 length is 13 residues. The CDR3 sequence: CASSFAGGPGVVF. CDR3 nucleotide sequence: TGTGCCAGCAGCTTCGCCGGAGGGCCGGGAGTTGTCTTC. Complete variable domain (other parts from reference TRBV7-9 and TRBJ2-5): DTGVSQNPRHKITKRGQNVTFRCDPISEHNRLYWYRQTLGQGPEFLTYFQNEAQLEKSRLLSDRFSAERPKGSFSTLEIQRTEQGDSAMYLCASSFAGGPGVVFGPGTRLLVL.

The chain is built from TRBV2 and TRBJ1-3; no clear D gene. The V and J ends lost 6 bases and 7 bases respectively, with 13 bases between them. Germline loops: CDR1 SNHLY, CDR2 FYNNEI. CDR3 length: 13 amino acids. DNA of the CDR3: TGTGCCAGCAGGCTGGACGGGGAGAACACCATATATTTT. Translated: CASRLDGENTIYF.

CDR3 in DNA: TGTGCCAGCAGTCTGACCGATGCGGCCAACGTCCTGACTTTC. It specifies CASSLTDAANVLTF. V gene TRBV7-4 combines with J gene TRBJ2-6; D is unclear. Per the germline V gene, CDR1 is SGHVT and CDR2 is SQSDAQ. Trimming shortened V by 6 bases and J by 6 bases, and 12 bases separated the two germline ends. The CDR3 is 14 residues long.

The J gene is TRBJ2-2, the V gene TRBV6-1; 11 bases fit TRBD2. CDR1 MNHNS and CDR2 SASEGT come from the germline V gene. Trimming cost V 10 bases and J 0 bases; bases outside gene matches: 7. CDR3 length: 16 residues. The CDR3 DNA follows: TGTGCCACACGGGCTAGCGGGAGGCCGAACACCGGGGAGCTGTTTTTT. Translated: CATRASGRPNTGELFF.